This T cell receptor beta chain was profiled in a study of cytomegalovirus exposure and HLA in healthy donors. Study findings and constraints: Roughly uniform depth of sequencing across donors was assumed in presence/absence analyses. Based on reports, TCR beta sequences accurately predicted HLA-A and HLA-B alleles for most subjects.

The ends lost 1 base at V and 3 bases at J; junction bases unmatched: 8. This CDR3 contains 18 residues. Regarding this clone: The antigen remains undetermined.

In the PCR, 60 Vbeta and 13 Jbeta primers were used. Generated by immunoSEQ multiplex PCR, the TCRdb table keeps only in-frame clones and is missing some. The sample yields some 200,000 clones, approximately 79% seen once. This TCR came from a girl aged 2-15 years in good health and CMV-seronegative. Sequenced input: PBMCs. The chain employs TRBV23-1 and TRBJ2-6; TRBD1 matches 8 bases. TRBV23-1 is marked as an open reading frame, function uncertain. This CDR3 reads CASSQCDRGIGGANVLTF. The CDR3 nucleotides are TGCGCCAGCAGTCAATGTGACAGGGGAATTGGTGGGGCCAACGTCCTGACTTTC.